These 12 T cell receptor beta chains were sequenced from one sample in a study of blood T cell repertoires in COVID-19. Clones were read by immunoSEQ multiplex PCR, and TCRdb kept only the in-frame ones, dropping some. The table records a few hundred thousand clones, 85% to 90% of them present only once. Sequencing input: PBMCs or T cells enriched from blood (not recorded which). The receptors here all came from a woman in her thirties or forties who had recovered from COVID-19.

This clone appeared a few times. The chain has TRBV5-4 and TRBJ1-6; 9 positions match TRBD1. CDR3 length: 14 amino acids. Trimming cost V 3 bases and J 10 bases; bases outside gene matches: 5. Looked up from germline, CDR1 is SGHNT and CDR2 is YYREEE (reference sequence). As DNA, the CDR3 is TGTGCCAGCAGCTCGGGACAGGGTGACTCACCCCTCCACTTT. Amino acids: CASSSGQGDSPLHF.

The CDR3 sequence: CASTLDLEETQYF. CDR3 DNA sequence: TGTGCCAGCACCCTAGACCTAGAAGAGACCCAGTACTTC. The rearrangement uses TRBV2 and TRBJ2-5, with D uncertain. With 7 bases removed from V and 3 bases from J, the gap between germline ends came to 12 bases. The CDR3 is 13 residues long. Per germline, CDR1 SNHLY and CDR2 FYNNEI. The whole variable domain, remainder taken from reference TRBV2 and TRBJ2-5, is EPEVTQTPSHQVTQMGQEVILRCVPISNHLYFYWYRQILGQKVEFLVSFYNNEISEKSEIFDDQFSVERPDGSNFTLKIRSTKLEDSAMYFCASTLDLEETQYFGPGTRLLVL.

The chain uses TRBV3-1 (or the pseudogene TRBV3-2) and TRBJ2-1, with 8 bases matching TRBD1. CDR1 and CDR2 from the germline V gene are LGHDT and YNNKEL (reference sequence). V shed 4 bases and J 6 bases; nucleotides not matched to a gene: 8. The CDR3 length is 15 residues. CDR3 sequence: CASSPTGGKGNEQFF. The CDR3 coding sequence is TGTGCCAGCAGCCCTACAGGGGGAAAGGGCAATGAGCAGTTCTTC.

This clone was picked up a small number of times. J is TRBJ1-2 and V is TRBV11-2; D is perhaps TRBD1 (6 bases). V gave up 0 bases and J gave up 4 bases, with 15 bases separating them. The CDR3 contains 16 residues. Germline CDR1 and CDR2: SGHAT and FQNNGV. DNA of the CDR3: TGTGCCAGCAGCTTAGATCCCCTGGACAGTCTCTATGGCTACACCTTC. Protein product: CASSLDPLDSLYGYTF. Filled out from reference TRBV11-2 and TRBJ1-2, the complete variable domain reads EAGVAQSPRYKIIEKRQSVAFWCNPISGHATLYWYQQILGQGPKLLIQFQNNGVVDDSQLPKDRFSAERLKGVDSTLKIQPAKLEDSAVYLCASSLDPLDSLYGYTFGSGTRLTVV.

This chain links TRBV9 with TRBJ1-1, with a possible D match to TRBD1 (6 bases). In germline, CDR1 is SGDLS, CDR2 YYNGEE. The CDR3 covers 14 residues. V lost 3 bases to trimming and J lost 1 base, with 10 bases between them. CDR3 protein: CASSAGGPNTEAFF. Here the CDR3 DNA reads TGTGCCAGCAGCGCGGGGGGGCCGAACACTGAAGCTTTCTTT.

The chain links TRBV10-3 to TRBJ1-1, with 9 bases lining up with TRBD1. The germline V gene has CDR1 ENHRY and CDR2 SYGVKD. J was trimmed by 3 bases and V by 11 bases; bases with no gene match: 7. The CDR3 has 13 residues. DNA for the CDR3: TGTGCCGTACAGGGGGCTCGGGACACTGAAGCTTTCTTT. It yields the protein CAVQGARDTEAFF.

The chain has TRBV7-6 and TRBJ1-1; 7 bases are shared with TRBD1. Germline V gene data show CDR1 as SGHVS and CDR2 as FNYEAQ. The CDR3 loop spans 14 amino acids. Trimming took 2 bases from V and 5 from J; bases not matched to a gene: 5. The CDR3 reads CASSLSGGNTEAFF. The CDR3 bases are TGTGCCAGCAGCTTATCAGGGGGGAATACTGAAGCTTTCTTT.

This chain connects TRBV4-1 to TRBJ1-4; D is uncertain. Trimming removed 5 bases at V and 3 bases at J, with 10 bases between. The germline V gene encodes CDR1 MGHRA and CDR2 YSYEKL. There are 14 residues in the CDR3. The CDR3, as DNA: TGCGCCAGCAGCATGAGAGGAGCTAATGAAAAACTGTTTTTT. Translating it yields CASSMRGANEKLFF.

The chain is built from TRBV5-5 and TRBJ2-7, with 12 bases aligning to TRBD2. The trim removed 3 bases at V and 1 base at J, leaving 2 bases unmatched. This CDR3 region has 15 residues. From germline, CDR1 is SGHKS and CDR2 YYEKEE (reference sequence). CDR3 sequence: CASSSTSGRSYEQYF. In DNA form, the CDR3 reads TGTGCCAGCAGCTCGACTAGCGGGAGATCCTACGAGCAGTACTTC.

In this sample, this clone turned up once. The V gene is TRBV24-1, the J gene TRBJ1-6; the D gene is possibly TRBD1 (5 bases). The germline V and J ends were trimmed by 7 bases and 8 bases, with 11 bases remaining between them. The length of the CDR3 is 13 residues. CDR1 and CDR2 from the germline V gene are KGHDR and SFDVKD. Here the CDR3 reads CATSGGMDSPLHF. The CDR3 DNA reads TGTGCCACCAGCGGGGGTATGGATTCACCCCTCCACTTT.

The chain joins TRBV5-6 to TRBJ2-7; 9 nucleotides align to TRBD2. Germline V gene lookup returns CDR1 SGHDT and CDR2 YYEEEE. The CDR3 extends over 15 amino acids. Losses at the gene ends were 4 bases for V and 3 bases for J; bases not matched to a gene: 8. CDR3 bases: TGTGCCAGCAGCCCCGGTCCACTAGCGGGCTACGAGCAGTACTTC. It codes for CASSPGPLAGYEQYF.

The chain combines TRBV5-1 with TRBJ2-3, with D possibly being TRBD1 (5 bases). The CDR3 loop spans 15 amino acids. Per germline, CDR1 SGHRS and CDR2 YFSETQ. The V and J ends lost 4 bases and 0 bases respectively, with 12 bases between them. The CDR3 nucleotides read TGCGCCAGCAGCGGCCCCAGGGCAAGCACAGATACGCAGTATTTT. Protein: CASSGPRASTDTQYF.